Reported below is one TCR beta chain. The data were obtained in a study of blood T cell repertoires in COVID-19. Study-level background: Sites in the United States, Italy and Spain provided acute and convalescent COVID-19 samples. PBMCs, B-cell-depleted T cells, or T cells provided the cDNA or gDNA that made up the material.

Original analysis: Using reference gene primer amplification, nucleated cell counts were estimated. Method: immunoSEQ multiplex PCR; TCRdb's copy keeps in-frame clones and lacks some. The DNA gave D and trimming, while V, J and clone size come from that table. The sample has fewer than 300,000 clones, 81% seen once; the top ten hold just under 3%. V dropped 2 bases and J dropped 5; count of bases not matched to a gene: 3. Germline V gene lookup returns CDR1 MNHNY and CDR2 SVGAGI (reference sequence). The CDR3 is 16 amino acids. The J gene is TRBJ2-5, the V gene TRBV6-6, with TRBD2 matching 15 bases. The source of this sequence is a woman aged 55-70 years with active or convalescent COVID-19. What was sequenced was peripheral blood. CDR3 coding DNA: TGTGCCAGCAGTTACGGACTAGCGGGGGGGCTGGAGACCCAGTACTTC. It codes for CASSYGLAGGLETQYF.